This TCR beta chain was found in a study of vaccination and CD4 T cells after COVID-19. Study information: The control cultures got either a CEFX pool, an HIV-1 Nef pool, or no peptide at all.

As to this clonotype: Its antigen is unidentified.

The V end lost 5 bases, the J end lost 0 bases, and 14 bases lay between the germline ends. CDR1 DFQATT and CDR2 SNEGSKA come from the germline V gene (reference sequence). The length of the CDR3 is 14 residues. Sample treatment: 10-day PBMC culture with coronavirus spike peptide pools or control peptides (ViraFEST assay). Oncomine TCR Beta short-read sequencing was applied to DNA from cultured CD4+ T cells. From the PCR reads, TCRdb called clonotypes with MiXCR, one entry per CDR3 protein. There are more than 9,000 distinct CDR3 sequences in the sample; 60% to 75% occur only once, and about 37% lies in the top ten.

This TCR came from a human donor who had recovered from COVID-19. The chain couples TRBV20-1 to TRBJ2-7; D may be TRBD1 (6 bases). Sequencing was carried out using CD4+ T cells from blood, cultured in vitro. The CDR3 protein is CSAGRLDSSYEQYF. The CDR3 coding sequence is TGCAGTGCTGGCCGGTTGGACAGCTCCTACGAGCAGTACTTC.